This T cell receptor (beta chain) emerged from a study of spatial heterogeneity in lung cancer. In the study overall: Mean representation of each unique TCR and UMI combination in the raw reads exceeded 9.5 occurrences. Study-level results: Counts of expanded intratumoral alpha and beta TCRs tracked tumor mutation counts.

Time point indicated: sample taken at primary tumor resection. Whole RNA was taken from tumor, nontumor lung or frozen PBMC; it was then sequenced unsorted. Germline V CDR1 and CDR2: SGHAT, FQNNGV. The CDR3 has 17 residues. Trimming at V came to 2 bases and at J to 5 bases, leaving 12 bases not matched to a gene. This clonotype was seen more than once but under ten times. Antigen: not known. Little can be read into the size of this beta chain, an off-target read in a library designed for alpha chains. TCRdb processed the 5' RACE reads anew with MiXCR; each CDR3 protein has one entry. Here the sample spans roughly 1,500 distinct CDR3 sequences, 10% being singletons.

V gene TRBV11-2 combines with J gene TRBJ2-5; 9 bases are shared with TRBD2. The sample here was lung tumor tissue, taken at surgery. The source is a female donor with early-stage non-small cell lung cancer. The CDR3 DNA reads TGTGCCAGCAGCTTACGTGTTAGCGGGGGCTTAGGGGAGACCCAGTACTTC. As protein: CASSLRVSGGLGETQYF.